The present T cell receptor (beta chain) was sequenced within a study of response to subunit inactivated influenza vaccine. TCRdb passed the RT-PCR reads through MiXCR, listing each CDR3 protein once. The sample holds about 310,000 distinct CDR3 sequences, roughly 22% seen once. With respect to this clonotype: What it recognizes is unknown.

Trimming pared 4 bases from V and 2 bases from J, leaving 11 bases between. Germline values: CDR1 LGHDT, CDR2 YNNKEL (reference sequence). The CDR3 runs 15 residues. The study, taken as a whole, reports: Authors suggested few new T cells are recruited by each seasonal influenza vaccination.

This sequence was found in a man in his fifties or sixties who received an inactivated influenza vaccine. This chain links TRBV3-1 with TRBJ1-4; D ambiguous. Sequencing used PBMCs from blood, obtained less than 22 months after vaccination. The chain's CDR3 is CASSPRSATNEKLFF. CDR3 sequence (DNA): TGTGCCAGCAGCCCACGGAGTGCCACTAATGAAAAACTGTTTTTT. The variable domain in full, with the rest retrieved from reference TRBV3-1 and TRBJ1-4, is DTAVSQTPKYLVTQMGNDKSIKCEQNLGHDTMYWYKQDSKKFLKIMFSYNNKELIINETVPNRFSPKSPDKAHLNLHINSLELGDSAVYFCASSPRSATNEKLFFGSGTQLSVL.